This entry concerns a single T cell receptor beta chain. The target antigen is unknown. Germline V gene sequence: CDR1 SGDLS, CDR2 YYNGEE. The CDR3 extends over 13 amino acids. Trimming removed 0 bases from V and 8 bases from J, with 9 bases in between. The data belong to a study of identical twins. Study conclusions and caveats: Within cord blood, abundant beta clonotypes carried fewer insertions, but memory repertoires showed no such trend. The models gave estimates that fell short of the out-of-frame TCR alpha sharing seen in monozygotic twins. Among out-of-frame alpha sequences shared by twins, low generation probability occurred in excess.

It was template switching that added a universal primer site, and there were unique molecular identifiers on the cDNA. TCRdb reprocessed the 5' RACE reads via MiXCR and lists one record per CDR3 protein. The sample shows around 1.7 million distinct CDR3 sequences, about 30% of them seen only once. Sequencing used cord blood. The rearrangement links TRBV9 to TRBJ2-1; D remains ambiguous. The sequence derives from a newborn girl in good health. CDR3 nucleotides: TGTGCCAGCAGCGTAGGGCCGGGCGATGAGCAGTTCTTC. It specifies CASSVGPGDEQFF.